This TCR beta chain was sequenced for a study of T cell changes during pregnancy in multiple sclerosis. Clones were read by immunoSEQ multiplex PCR, and TCRdb kept only the in-frame ones, dropping some. The sample records about 73,000 clones, 75% to 90% being singletons. The clonotype comes from a female donor in good health, enrolled as a control in a pregnancy study. The sequencing used peripheral blood, collected after pregnancy.

DNA for the CDR3: TGTGCCAGCGGGGGGGTCAACTTCGACGAGCAGTACTTC. Protein product: CASGGVNFDEQYF. The chain is built from TRBV5-6 and TRBJ2-7, with 7 bases aligning to TRBD2. The V segment lost 7 bases and the J segment 5 bases; nucleotides outside the gene matches: 9. The CDR3 is made up of 13 amino acids. Germline V gene lookup returns CDR1 SGHDT and CDR2 YYEEEE.